Shown below are 22 T cell receptor beta chains from a single sample sequenced in a study of cytomegalovirus exposure and HLA in healthy donors. The PCR made use of 60 Vbeta and 13 Jbeta primers. The assay was immunoSEQ multiplex PCR, and TCRdb's table has in-frame clones only and misses some. The table lists approximately 190,000 clones, roughly 86% of them singletons, with around 3.7% in the top ten. Sequenced sample: PBMCs. These receptors all come from a man between 40 and 49 years old in good health and CMV-seropositive.

The gene calls are TRBV5-1 and TRBJ2-1; D call uncertain. CDR3 length: 12 residues. Trimming stripped 1 base from V and 9 bases from J, with 8 bases between. Germline CDR1 is SGHRS and CDR2 is YFSETQ. CDR3 nucleotide sequence: TGCGCCAGCAGCTTGTCGAGCATTGAGCAGTTCTTC. The encoded protein is CASSLSSIEQFF.

This clone was observed a handful of times. This rearrangement joins TRBV4-3 to TRBJ2-7; a weak D match, TRBD1 (5 bases). Trimming pared 0 bases from V and 0 bases from J, leaving 12 bases between. This CDR3 spans 16 amino acids. Germline-derived CDR1 and CDR2 are LGHNA and YSLEER. The CDR3 DNA reads as TGCGCCAGCAGCCAAGACAGGGATATGGGCTCCTACGAGCAGTACTTC. This sequence encodes CASSQDRDMGSYEQYF.

This rearrangement joins TRBV5-1 to TRBJ1-2, with 7 nucleotides matching TRBD1. Germline trimming cut 1 base from V and 4 bases from J; bases unmatched to any gene: 10. The germline V gene has CDR1 SGHRS and CDR2 YFSETQ. There are 16 residues in the CDR3. CDR3 DNA: TGCGCCAGCAGCTTGCCCCGGCAGGGGGTAGGCTATGGCTACACCTTC. It specifies CASSLPRQGVGYGYTF. Full variable domain (outside the CDR3, taken from reference TRBV5-1 and TRBJ1-2): KAGVTQTPRYLIKTRGQQVTLSCSPISGHRSVSWYQQTPGQGLQFLFEYFSETQRNKGNFPGRFSGRQFSNSRSEMNVSTLELGDSALYLCASSLPRQGVGYGYTFGSGTRLTVV.

V is TRBV5-4 and J is TRBJ2-5, with D uncertain. The V end was cut by 6 bases, the J end by 5 bases, with 17 bases between. Germline V CDR1 and CDR2: SGHNT, YYREEE (reference sequence). The length of the CDR3 is 14 residues. The CDR3 nucleotides are TGTGCCAGCACCAAAGACGACTCCCGGGAGACCCAGTACTTC. This gives the protein CASTKDDSRETQYF.

The rearrangement joins TRBV4-3 to TRBJ2-1; 10 bases agree with TRBD2. CDR3 size: 16 residues. Germline V CDR1 and CDR2: LGHNA, YSLEER. After removal of 2 bases from V and 2 bases from J, the junction contained 3 bases not matched to a gene. DNA for the CDR3: TGCGCCAGCAGCCAACATACTAGCGGGACCTACAATGAGCAGTTCTTC. Translation: CASSQHTSGTYNEQFF.

The chain is built from TRBV9 and TRBJ2-1; maybe TRBD1 (6 bases). With 7 bases removed from V and 1 base from J, the gap between germline ends came to 18 bases. Germline V gene data show CDR1 as SGDLS and CDR2 as YYNGEE. The CDR3 runs to 16 residues. CDR3 nucleotide sequence: TGTGCCAGCGGTACCCTCGGGCAGGGGTCCTACAATGAGCAGTTCTTC. The encoded protein is CASGTLGQGSYNEQFF.

The chain uses TRBV5-6 and TRBJ1-6; 9 bases match TRBD1. V was pared by 8 bases and J by 7 bases, with 10 bases of the junction left unmatched. CDR1 and CDR2 from the germline V gene are SGHDT and YYEEEE. The CDR3 contains 15 residues. The CDR3 loop reads CASLRRDRVNSPLHF. CDR3 DNA: TGTGCCAGTCTCCGCCGGGACAGGGTCAATTCACCCCTCCACTTT.

This chain joins TRBV5-6 and TRBJ1-6; D perhaps matches TRBD1 (6 bases). The CDR3 runs to 16 residues. The ends were cut back, 4 bases at V and 10 bases at J, with 21 bases in the middle. Germline CDR1 and CDR2: SGHDT and YYEEEE. The CDR3 DNA reads TGTGCCAGCAGCCCGCATTACAGGGTTGGGGAATCACCCCTCCACTTT. Translation: CASSPHYRVGESPLHF.

A remark on this clone: One end of the junction does not line up with germline, which may come from a read error. The CDR3, as DNA: TGTTCCAGCAGCCGACAGGATTCACCCCTCCACTTT. Residues: CSSSRQDSPLHF. The genes are TRBV7-9 and TRBJ1-6; maybe TRBD1 (6 bases). The CDR3 is 12 residues long. CDR1 is SEHNR, CDR2 FQNEAQ, per germline (reference sequence).

This clone was counted once. The rearrangement joins TRBV5-6 to TRBJ2-5; a weak D match, TRBD1 (5 bases). Matching the DNA end better, TRBJ2-7 makes the J call doubtful. The CDR3 extends over 14 amino acids. Germline V gene data show CDR1 as SGHDT and CDR2 as YYEEEE. DNA for the CDR3: TGTGCCAGCAGCTTGGGACAGCGCTCCTACGAGCAGTACTTC. The encoded protein is CASSLGQRSYEQYF.

This chain uses TRBV7-3 with TRBJ1-2; TRBD1 agrees at 7 bases. J gave up 3 bases and V 4 bases, and 2 bases lay outside the gene matches. The CDR3 has 13 residues. Germline V gene sequence: CDR1 SGHTA, CDR2 FQGTGA. For the CDR3, the DNA is TGTGCCAGCAGCTCAGGACAGGACTATGGCTACACCTTC. Translating gives CASSSGQDYGYTF.

This clone came up once. V usage is TRBV18 and J usage is TRBJ1-2; 11 bases line up with TRBD1. This CDR3 contains 13 residues. The V gene end was trimmed by 3 bases and the J gene end by 8 bases; junction bases not matched to a gene: 2. Germline V gene lookup returns CDR1 KGHSH and CDR2 LQKENI. The CDR3 bases are TGTGCCAGCTCACCGGGACAGGGGGACGGCTACACCTTC. It yields the protein CASSPGQGDGYTF.

V is TRBV27 and J is TRBJ2-7; the match to TRBD1 covers 10 bases. The CDR3 consists of 15 residues. With V trimmed by 5 bases and J by 7 bases, 11 bases remained unmatched. The germline V gene has CDR1 MNHEY and CDR2 SMNVEV (reference sequence). The CDR3 loop is CASSPLGTGVEEQYF. CDR3 nucleotide sequence: TGTGCCAGCAGTCCCCTCGGGACAGGGGTCGAGGAGCAGTACTTC.

The CDR3, as DNA: TGTGCCAGCAGCTCCTGGACATCAAAAGAGACCCAGTACTTC. Amino acid sequence: CASSSWTSKETQYF. The rearrangement links TRBV7-8 to TRBJ2-5, with a tentative D call TRBD1 (5 bases). The CDR3 totals 14 residues. With 4 bases removed from V and 3 bases from J, the gap between germline ends came to 12 bases. The V gene's germline CDR1 is SGHVS and CDR2 FQNEAQ.

This rearrangement joins TRBV21-1 to TRBJ2-2; no check of the table's D call, TRBD2, against the DNA was made. TRBV21-1 is reported as a pseudogene. The CDR3 is 14 residues long. This CDR3 is CASSRRRGIGELFF. CDR3 nucleotide sequence: TGTGCCAGCAGCAGGCGTCGGGGGATCGGGGAGCTGTTTTTT.

The chain links TRBV10-2 to TRBJ2-3; 10 positions agree with TRBD2. The CDR3 loop spans 16 amino acids. Trimming removed 1 base from V and 1 base from J; junction bases left unmatched: 2. Germline CDR1 and CDR2: WSHSY and SAAADI. The CDR3 DNA sequence: TGCGCCAGCAGTGAGTTTCTAGCGGGAGGCACAGATACGCAGTATTTT. Protein product: CASSEFLAGGTDTQYF.

The CDR3 nucleotides read TGTGCCAGCAGCTTAGGACCAGGGAGGACCGGGGAGCTGTTTTTT. Translation: CASSLGPGRTGELFF. This rearrangement joins TRBV7-6 to TRBJ2-2, with a tentative D call TRBD2 (6 bases). Germline V gives CDR1 SGHVS, CDR2 FNYEAQ. Trimming removed 1 base from V and 5 bases from J, with 11 bases in between. This CDR3 region has 15 residues.

The gene calls are TRBV5-1 and TRBJ2-2, with TRBD2 matching over 11 bases. CDR1 and CDR2 (germline): SGHRS, YFSETQ. Trimming cost V 0 bases and J 0 bases; bases outside gene matches: 4. This CDR3 is 18 amino acids long. The CDR3 loop reads CASSLALAGATNTGELFF. The CDR3 DNA sequence: TGCGCCAGCAGCTTGGCACTAGCGGGGGCCACGAACACCGGGGAGCTGTTTTTT.

In DNA, the CDR3 is TGCGCCAGCAGCCAAGACCCCGGTGCGGATACGCAGTATTTT. This translates into CASSQDPGADTQYF. This chain links TRBV4-1 with TRBJ2-3; D remains unclear. Germline V CDR1 and CDR2: MGHRA, YSYEKL. This CDR3 has 14 residues. The V end was cut by 0 bases, the J end by 6 bases, with 10 bases between.

In this sample, this clone turned up a few times. The chain is built from TRBV25-1 and TRBJ2-3, with unresolved D. Germline V lookup: CDR1 MGHDK, CDR2 SYGVNS. Trimming removed 6 bases from V and 4 bases from J, with 17 bases in between. The CDR3 has 15 amino acids. The CDR3 region has the DNA TGTGCCAGCAGCCACGCGGCTGGGTACGCAGATACGCAGTATTTT. It encodes CASSHAAGYADTQYF.

The rearrangement uses TRBV14 and TRBJ1-3; D gene ambiguous. Germline V gives CDR1 SGHDN, CDR2 FVKESK. CDR3 size: 16 residues. V dropped 5 bases and J dropped 0 bases, with 14 bases sitting between them. The DNA for the CDR3 is TGTGCCAGCAGCAAGCGGAAGGGATCCTCTGGAAACACCATATATTTT. It is translated as CASSKRKGSSGNTIYF.

The rearrangement joins TRBV7-9 to TRBJ1-3, with 7 bases lining up with TRBD1. CDR3 length: 15 amino acids. The V and J ends lost 3 bases and 0 bases, in that order; junction bases with no gene match: 2. Per germline, CDR1 SEHNR and CDR2 FQNEAQ (reference sequence). The CDR3 DNA is TGTGCCAGCAGCTTGGGACAGCTCTCTGGAAACACCATATATTTT. It translates to CASSLGQLSGNTIYF.